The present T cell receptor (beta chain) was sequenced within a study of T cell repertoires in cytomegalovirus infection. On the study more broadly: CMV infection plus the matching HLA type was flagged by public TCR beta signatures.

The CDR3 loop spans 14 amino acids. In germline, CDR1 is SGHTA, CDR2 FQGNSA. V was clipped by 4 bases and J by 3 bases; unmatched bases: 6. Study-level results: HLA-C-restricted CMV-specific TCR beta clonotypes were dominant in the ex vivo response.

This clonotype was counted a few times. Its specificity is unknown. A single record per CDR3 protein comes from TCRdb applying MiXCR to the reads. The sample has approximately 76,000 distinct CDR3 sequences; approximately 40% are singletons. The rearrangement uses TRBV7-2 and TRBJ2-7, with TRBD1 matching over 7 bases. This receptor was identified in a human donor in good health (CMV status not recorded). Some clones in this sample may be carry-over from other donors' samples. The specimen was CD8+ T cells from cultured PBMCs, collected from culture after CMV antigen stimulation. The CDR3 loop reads CASSSLRDSYEQYF. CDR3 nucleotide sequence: TGTGCCAGCAGCTCCCTCCGGGACAGCTACGAGCAGTACTTC. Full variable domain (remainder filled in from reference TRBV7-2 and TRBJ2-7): GAGVSQSPSNKVTEKGKDVELRCDPISGHTALYWYRQSLGQGLEFLIYFQGNSAPDKSGLPSDRFSAERTGGSVSTLTIQRTQQEDSAVYLCASSSLRDSYEQYFGPGTRLTVT.